The rows below give T cell receptor beta chains drawn from one sample of a study of cytomegalovirus exposure and HLA in healthy donors. Method: immunoSEQ multiplex PCR; TCRdb's copy keeps in-frame clones and lacks some. The table records approximately 32,000 clones, around 84% of them present only once. The sample was PBMCs. All receptors come from a woman aged 18 to 35 in good health and CMV-seronegative. The conserved cysteine and the conserved F or W are not part of the CDR3 here. The order of the fields is J gene, V gene, CDR3 protein.

>TRBJ1-1|TRBV25-1
ASSGPGVGAF
>TRBJ1-4|TRBV19
ASSIVWTGAEKLF
>TRBJ2-6|TRBV5-1
ASSLFSGNTGANVLT
>TRBJ2-3|TRBV7-9
ASGRQGRTDTQY
>TRBJ2-7|TRBV7-9
ASSMTVSYEQY
>TRBJ2-7|TRBV19
ASKREGGDYEQY
>TRBJ2-1|TRBV7-9
ASSLAEQF
>TRBJ1-4|TRBV19
ASSIPDSTKLF
>TRBJ2-6|TRBV5-6
ASSLMGQGISGANVLT
>TRBJ2-7|TRBV7-2
ASSLSRDSYEQY
>TRBJ1-2|TRBV28
ASRQTGSANYGYP
>TRBJ2-1|TRBV4-3
ASSQASAATSYNEQF
>TRBJ2-7|TRBV6-5
ASSYYTASGSYEQY
>TRBJ1-1|TRBV2
ASSAVHRNTEAF
>TRBJ1-5|TRBV7-2
ASSLEAGYNQPQH
>TRBJ2-1|TRBV11-2
ASSLGGDSYNEQF
>TRBJ2-7|TRBV5-4
ASSPNAPGTWGSGQY
>TRBJ1-3|TRBV9
ASSVDGRSGNTIY
>TRBJ1-2|TRBV6-5
ASSYPTGYGYT
>TRBJ2-7|TRBV7-2
ATSRGYEQY
>TRBJ2-1|TRBV11-2
ASSSQYNEQF
>TRBJ2-5|TRBV2
ASSEVLAREEETQY
>TRBJ2-4|TRBV27
ASSSQGNIQY
>TRBJ1-2|TRBV6-1
ASSEDGGYYGYT
>NA|TRBV7-9
ASGLLTYEQY
>NA|TRBV25-1
ASSLSTGVREQY
>TRBJ2-1|TRBV7-3
ASSRQGSLAEEQF
>TRBJ2-5|TRBV27
ASSHRGTEIETQY
>TRBJ1-3|TRBV5-1
ASSLGFLRWGEGTGNTIY
>TRBJ2-5|TRBV25-1
ASSDSQGQETQY
>TRBJ2-7|TRBV5-4
ASSPGTSGTYEQY
>TRBJ2-2|TRBV19
ASSNQRGGTGELF
>TRBJ1-5|TRBV2
ASTRTGRNQPQH
>TRBJ2-4|TRBV6-6
ASSKHGTGEDIQY
>TRBJ1-6|TRBV13
ASSSDRGLGDSPLN
>TRBJ2-7|TRBV29-1
SVLPDRVGEQY
>TRBJ2-7|TRBV11-2
ASSLESGGAEEQY
>TRBJ1-4|TRBV5-6
ASSPGGVNEKLF
>TRBJ2-7|TRBV7-9
ASSLVPGSPYEQY